This T cell receptor beta chain was captured in a study of shared clonotypes between healthy human individuals. Assay execution proceeded at the deep level. Roughly 30,000 T cell genomes (around 310 ng DNA) went into each PBMC replicate. Libraries were prepared by immunoSEQ multiplex PCR; TCRdb keeps only in-frame clonotypes and omits some of them. The sample has around 510,000 clones; just over 75% are singletons. With respect to this clone: With only one base between it and a far larger clone, this is likely a read error.

The study enrolled healthy HIV-negative adults without recent acute infections or vaccinations as donors. Germline V gene lookup returns CDR1 MRHNA and CDR2 SNTAGT. This CDR3 spans 14 amino acids. The sequencing sample was made of PBMCs. The rearrangement uses TRBV6-4 and TRBJ2-2; the D is unclear. The source is a woman aged 40 to 55 in good health. Some clones in this sample may be carry-over from other donors' samples. CDR3 sequence (DNA): TGTGCCAGCGGTGACTCAGGTCACACCGGGGAGCTGTTTTTT. Its protein product is CASGDSGHTGELFF.